Listed below are T cell receptor beta chains from one sample, sequenced in a study of shared clonotypes between healthy human individuals. The table came from immunoSEQ multiplex PCR; TCRdb's copy has only in-frame clones and leaves some out. Found here are about 700,000 clones, approximately 90% of them singletons; the top ten hold 24%. Source material: naive CD8+ T cells sorted from blood. The source of these receptors is a young man in good health. CDR3s leave out the opening cysteine and the closing phenylalanine or tryptophan. The listing skips clone size in some rows; elsewhere it reads once, few, many or a size class.

clone_size: .; j_call: TRBJ2-7; cdr3_length: 10; v_call: TRBV4-2; cdr3_aa: ASSPGGYEQY
clone_size: .; j_call: TRBJ2-3; cdr3_length: 16; v_call: TRBV4-3; cdr3_aa: ASSQELLAGAGTDTQY
clone_size: .; j_call: TRBJ2-2; cdr3_length: 12; v_call: TRBV27; cdr3_aa: ASSPARGTGELF
clone_size: .; j_call: TRBJ2-5; cdr3_length: 15; v_call: TRBV11-2; cdr3_aa: ASSDHLGLAGKETQY
clone_size: .; j_call: TRBJ2-2; cdr3_length: 13; v_call: TRBV27; cdr3_aa: ASSLGSGFTGELF
clone_size: once; j_call: TRBJ2-3; cdr3_length: 12; v_call: TRBV18; cdr3_aa: ASSPRLSTDTQY
clone_size: .; j_call: TRBJ2-7; cdr3_length: 10; v_call: TRBV27; cdr3_aa: ASSSRPYEQY
clone_size: .; j_call: TRBJ1-1; cdr3_length: 10; v_call: TRBV25-1; cdr3_aa: ASSEGFTEAF
clone_size: .; j_call: TRBJ2-1; cdr3_length: 15; v_call: TRBV29-1; cdr3_aa: SVEAFWGPGSYNEQF
clone_size: once; j_call: TRBJ1-4; cdr3_length: 13; v_call: TRBV9; cdr3_aa: ASSPRGVTNEKLF
clone_size: .; j_call: TRBJ2-7; cdr3_length: 14; v_call: TRBV15; cdr3_aa: ATSRGTSGRAREQY
clone_size: .; j_call: TRBJ2-7; cdr3_length: 11; v_call: TRBV7-9; cdr3_aa: ASSLPSGRTLL
clone_size: .; j_call: TRBJ2-7; cdr3_length: 13; v_call: TRBV5-1; cdr3_aa: ASSINRGHRYEQY
clone_size: .; j_call: TRBJ2-7; cdr3_length: 10; v_call: TRBV6-5; cdr3_aa: ASSTDRTEQY
clone_size: .; j_call: TRBJ2-1; cdr3_length: 11; v_call: TRBV10-3; cdr3_aa: AISEKGGSEQF
clone_size: .; j_call: TRBJ2-1; cdr3_length: 12; v_call: TRBV9; cdr3_aa: ASSVTSPHNEQF
clone_size: .; j_call: TRBJ2-3; cdr3_length: 12; v_call: TRBV7-9; cdr3_aa: ASSLAGSTDTQY
clone_size: .; j_call: TRBJ2-7; cdr3_length: 13; v_call: TRBV4-3; cdr3_aa: ASSQDATPSYEQY
clone_size: .; j_call: TRBJ2-7; cdr3_length: 12; v_call: TRBV4-3; cdr3_aa: ASSQGQGALEQY
clone_size: .; j_call: TRBJ2-1; cdr3_length: 13; v_call: TRBV7-9; cdr3_aa: ASSITGTGFNEQF
clone_size: .; j_call: TRBJ2-1; cdr3_length: 14; v_call: TRBV27; cdr3_aa: ASRLTSGSSYNEQF
clone_size: .; j_call: TRBJ2-5; cdr3_length: 13; v_call: TRBV7-2; cdr3_aa: ASSLAGAGQETQY
clone_size: .; j_call: TRBJ1-4; cdr3_length: 14; v_call: TRBV27; cdr3_aa: ASNKQGPPTNEKLF
clone_size: .; j_call: TRBJ2-2; cdr3_length: 16; v_call: TRBV25-1; cdr3_aa: ASSEYRTGGFETGELF
clone_size: .; j_call: TRBJ2-7; cdr3_length: 10; v_call: TRBV11-1; cdr3_aa: ASSLSGAGQY
clone_size: .; j_call: TRBJ2-2; cdr3_length: 11; v_call: TRBV27; cdr3_aa: ASSLENTGELF
clone_size: .; j_call: TRBJ2-1; cdr3_length: 15; v_call: TRBV7-9; cdr3_aa: ASSSQRTSGRRNEQF
clone_size: .; j_call: TRBJ1-1; cdr3_length: 12; v_call: TRBV29-1; cdr3_aa: SVDGTAYGTQAF
clone_size: .; j_call: TRBJ2-1; cdr3_length: 16; v_call: TRBV15; cdr3_aa: ATSRDRTPGHRTPEQF
clone_size: once; j_call: TRBJ1-5; cdr3_length: 15; v_call: TRBV4-1; cdr3_aa: ASSQEPPPGGLQPQH
clone_size: .; j_call: TRBJ2-3; cdr3_length: 16; v_call: TRBV4-1; cdr3_aa: ASSQTTTVAGRADTQY
clone_size: .; j_call: TRBJ2-1; cdr3_length: 15; v_call: TRBV7-9; cdr3_aa: ASSLETSGRVENEQF
clone_size: .; j_call: TRBJ1-2; cdr3_length: 13; v_call: TRBV25-1; cdr3_aa: ASSELGDSNYGYT
clone_size: .; j_call: TRBJ2-5; cdr3_length: 14; v_call: TRBV5-6; cdr3_aa: ASSLRVNGFPETQY
clone_size: once; j_call: TRBJ2-5; cdr3_length: 12; v_call: TRBV9; cdr3_aa: ASSSTGFQETQY
clone_size: .; j_call: TRBJ2-6; cdr3_length: 15; v_call: TRBV9; cdr3_aa: ASSVNKGALGANVLT
clone_size: .; j_call: TRBJ2-1; cdr3_length: 10; v_call: TRBV7-3; cdr3_aa: ASSFEGNEQF
clone_size: once; j_call: TRBJ2-1; cdr3_length: 15; v_call: TRBV27; cdr3_aa: ASSLLGVSGTNNEQF
clone_size: .; j_call: TRBJ2-1; cdr3_length: 13; v_call: TRBV6-6; cdr3_aa: ASSYAGEGYSEQF